What follows is one T cell receptor (beta chain) and its context. The data were obtained in a study of blood T cell repertoires in COVID-19. The method was immunoSEQ multiplex PCR; TCRdb's version includes in-frame clones alone and lacks a portion of them. The sample shows about 230,000 clones, approximately 87% of them seen only once. J lost 2 bases, V lost 2 bases, and 5 bases had no gene match. Germline V CDR1 and CDR2: MNHEY, SVGEGT. This CDR3 region has 17 residues. The sequence was collected from a woman aged 50 to 60 in a cohort exposed to, infected with or recovered from COVID-19 (not recorded which). Sequencing was done on a sample of PBMCs or T cells enriched from blood (not recorded which). The chain combines TRBV6-2 or TRBV6-3 with TRBJ2-7, with 14 bases that match TRBD2. CDR3 protein: CASSYRTSGGPTYEQYF. The CDR3 region has the DNA TGTGCCAGCAGTTACAGGACTAGCGGGGGGCCAACCTACGAGCAGTACTTC.